Shown below are 27 T cell receptor beta chains from a single sample sequenced in a study of PD-1 blockade in mismatch repair-deficient tumors. Generated by immunoSEQ multiplex PCR, the TCRdb table keeps only in-frame clones and is missing some. Of over 100,000 clones listed, over 65% are singletons. The sequences come from peripheral blood, collected 60 weeks after starting pembrolizumab. The receptor source for this set is an adult with mismatch repair-deficient cancer.

This clone was detected only once. V gene TRBV29-1 combines with J gene TRBJ2-2; perhaps TRBD2 as D (5 bases). The germline CDR1 and CDR2 sequences are SQVTM and ANQGSEA. Trimming left V 6 bases short and J 2 bases short, with 13 bases between. The CDR3 is made up of 14 amino acids. The CDR3 spells CSVGVGLNTGELFF. CDR3 DNA sequence: TGCAGCGTCGGGGTCGGACTTAACACCGGGGAGCTGTTTTTT.

The chain joins TRBV7-2 to TRBJ2-1; D call uncertain. The germline gives CDR1 SGHTA, CDR2 FQGNSA. V shed 0 bases and J shed 3 bases, with 3 bases lying between them. The CDR3 totals 13 residues. Written as DNA, the CDR3 is TGTGCCAGCAGCTTAGCCAGCTACAATGAGCAGTTCTTC. This sequence encodes CASSLASYNEQFF. Full variable domain (outside the CDR3, taken from reference TRBV7-2 and TRBJ2-1): GAGVSQSPSNKVTEKGKDVELRCDPISGHTALYWYRQSLGQGLEFLIYFQGNSAPDKSGLPSDRFSAERTGGSVSTLTIQRTQQEDSAVYLCASSLASYNEQFFGPGTRLTVL.

The V call is TRBV7-6, the J call TRBJ1-3; no reliable D call. The CDR3 is made up of 13 amino acids. CDR1 SGHVS and CDR2 FNYEAQ come from the germline V gene. Trimming cost V 4 bases and J 7 bases, with 11 bases left between them. The CDR3 DNA reads as TGTGCCAGCAGCTCGGGATTGAGGAACACCATATATTTT. It yields the protein CASSSGLRNTIYF.

The chain links TRBV30 to TRBJ2-5; possibly TRBD1 for D (5 bases). V gave up 1 base and J gave up 5 bases, with 8 bases separating them. The CDR3 loop spans 12 amino acids. Germline CDR1 and CDR2: GTSNPN and SVGIG (reference sequence). CDR3 amino acids: CAWSEGLETQYF. Here the CDR3 DNA reads TGTGCCTGGAGTGAGGGGTTGGAGACCCAGTACTTC.

J is TRBJ2-7 and V is TRBV29-1, with D perhaps TRBD1 (6 bases). Germline assignment: CDR1 SQVTM and CDR2 ANQGSEA. The CDR3 totals 14 residues. V dropped 4 bases and J dropped 1 base, with 14 bases sitting between them. The CDR3 protein is CSVASRGRSYEQYF. The CDR3 bases are TGCAGCGTTGCCAGCAGGGGCCGTTCCTACGAGCAGTACTTC.

The J gene is TRBJ2-1, the V gene TRBV11-2; 9 bases are shared with TRBD2. The length of the CDR3 is 14 residues. Trimming took 1 base from V and 9 from J; bases not matched to a gene: 4. The germline gives CDR1 SGHAT, CDR2 FQNNGV. The CDR3 protein is CASSLGREGAEQFF. The CDR3 coding sequence is TGTGCCAGCAGCTTAGGGCGGGAGGGGGCTGAGCAGTTCTTC.

Only one count was recorded for this clone. This sequence joins TRBV7-8 and TRBJ1-1; TRBD1 might be the D (5 bases). V shed 5 bases and J shed 3 bases, with 31 bases lying between them. CDR1 and CDR2 from the germline V gene are SGHVS and FQNEAQ. This CDR3 contains 20 residues. CDR3 residues: CASSPQQTLYRRRGDTEAFF. The CDR3 nucleotides read TGTGCCAGCAGCCCTCAACAAACCCTCTACAGGAGGAGAGGGGACACTGAAGCTTTCTTT.

V gene TRBV27 combines with J gene TRBJ2-7, with a tentative D call TRBD1 (6 bases). The ends were cut back, 3 bases at V and 1 base at J, with 7 bases in the middle. The CDR3 has 13 residues. Germline CDR1 reads MNHEY; CDR2 reads SMNVEV (reference sequence). The CDR3 sequence: CASSFRGSYEQYF. CDR3 coding DNA: TGTGCCAGCAGTTTCAGGGGATCCTACGAGCAGTACTTC.

The chain employs TRBV19 and TRBJ1-1; possibly TRBD1 for D (5 bases). The CDR3 runs 15 residues. Looked up from germline, CDR1 is LNHDA and CDR2 is SQIVND (reference sequence). V gave up 5 bases and J gave up 1 base, with 14 bases separating them. The CDR3 region is CASSFQGRTNTEAFF. CDR3 in DNA: TGTGCCAGTAGTTTCCAGGGACGGACGAACACTGAAGCTTTCTTT. The full variable domain, rest sourced from reference TRBV19 and TRBJ1-1, is DGGITQSPKYLFRKEGQNVTLSCEQNLNHDAMYWYRQDPGQGLRLIYYSQIVNDFQKGDIAEGYSVSREKKESFPLTVTSAQKNPTAFYLCASSFQGRTNTEAFFGQGTRLTVV.

The chain is built from TRBV15 and TRBJ2-1; no firm D call. CDR3 length: 15 amino acids. With 0 bases removed from V and 7 bases from J, the gap between germline ends came to 13 bases. Looked up from germline, CDR1 is LNHNV and CDR2 is YYDKDF (reference sequence). The DNA for the CDR3 is TGTGCCACCAGCAGAGACCGGGCCCGCCAGAATGAGCAGTTCTTC. It codes for CATSRDRARQNEQFF.

Worth noting for this clone: At one end, the junction sequence differs from germline, possibly due to a read error. The V call is TRBV2, the J call TRBJ1-2, with 7 bases matching TRBD1. CDR1 is SNHLY and CDR2 is FYNNEI in the germline V gene. This CDR3 comprises 13 residues. CDR3 in amino acids: CASSEHAGTETPF. The CDR3 DNA reads TGTGCCAGCAGCGAACACGCCGGGACAGAGACACCCTTC.

The J gene is TRBJ1-5, the V gene TRBV6-1; 8 bases align to TRBD1. Germline lookup yields CDR1 MNHNS and CDR2 SASEGT. This CDR3 has 13 amino acids. The ends lost 5 bases at V and 7 bases at J; junction bases unmatched: 4. CDR3 nucleotide sequence: TGTGCCAGCAGTCTGACAGGGGCCCAGCCCCAGCATTTT. It is translated as CASSLTGAQPQHF.

V is TRBV6-1 and J is TRBJ2-7, with D possibly being TRBD2 (5 bases). Germline CDR1 is MNHNS and CDR2 is SASEGT. The CDR3 has 12 amino acids. Trimming took 4 bases from V and 5 from J, leaving 9 bases between them. The chain's CDR3 is CASSAGFDEQYF. The DNA of the CDR3 is TGTGCCAGCAGTGCGGGGTTCGACGAGCAGTACTTC.

A note on this clone: The junction differs from germline at one of its ends, possibly a read error. The V gene is TRBV9, the J gene TRBJ1-1; tentatively, D is TRBD1 (6 bases). Germline V gene data show CDR1 as SGDLS and CDR2 as YYNGEE. The CDR3 consists of 14 residues. The DNA for the CDR3 is TGTGCCAGCAGCTCCTCAACAGGGAGCACTGAAGTTTTCTTT. Amino acid sequence: CASSSSTGSTEVFF.

The chain carries TRBV29-1 and TRBJ2-2, with D uncertain. CDR1 SQVTM and CDR2 ANQGSEA come from the germline V gene. The CDR3 sequence is 13 residues long. The V and J ends lost 5 bases and 1 base respectively, with 8 bases between them. This chain's CDR3 is CSVSAENTGELFF. CDR3 coding DNA: TGCAGCGTTTCGGCGGAGAACACCGGGGAGCTGTTTTTT.

This clone was seen once. The chain carries TRBV7-5 and TRBJ2-3; the listed D gene, TRBD2, was not tested against the DNA. TRBV7-5 counts as a pseudogene. CDR3 size: 15 residues. The CDR3 sequence: CARRNSGRVTDTQYF. The CDR3 bases are TGTGCCAGAAGAAACAGCGGGAGGGTTACAGATACGCAGTATTTT.

The V gene is TRBV7-2, the J gene TRBJ1-1, with 8 bases aligning to TRBD1. The CDR3 extends over 14 amino acids. With V trimmed by 2 bases and J by 5 bases, 4 bases remained unmatched. CDR1 is SGHTA, CDR2 FQGNSA, per germline. The CDR3 reads CASSLYGQGTEAFF. The CDR3 region has the DNA TGTGCCAGCAGCTTATACGGACAGGGTACTGAAGCTTTCTTT.

Details on this clone: Sequence at one end of the junction differs from germline and may be a read error. The chain couples TRBV6-1 to TRBJ2-7; 9 bases map to TRBD1. The CDR3 covers 12 residues. Germline CDR1 and CDR2: MNHNS and SASEGT. The CDR3 region has the DNA TGTGCCAGCAGTGAAGTGGGACAGGGTCGGCTATTC. Residues: CASSEVGQGRLF.

The V call is TRBV4-1, the J call TRBJ2-1, with 9 bases lining up with TRBD2. With 7 bases clipped from V and 7 bases from J, the junction kept 5 bases outside the gene matches. Germline V gives CDR1 MGHRA, CDR2 YSYEKL. The length of the CDR3 is 13 residues. The CDR3 loop reads CASNGGRANEQFF. In DNA, the CDR3 is TGCGCCAGCAACGGCGGGAGGGCGAATGAGCAGTTCTTC.

The rearrangement links TRBV5-8 to TRBJ2-7, with a possible D match to TRBD2 (6 bases). This CDR3 comprises 17 residues. Trimming removed 0 bases at V and 2 bases at J, with 18 bases between. Germline CDR1 and CDR2: SGHTS and YDEGEE. The CDR3 sequence is CASSLGFGGYGTYEQYF. CDR3 DNA sequence: TGTGCCAGCAGCTTGGGGTTTGGGGGGTATGGGACCTACGAGCAGTACTTC.

J is TRBJ2-3 and V is TRBV14, with TRBD1 matching over 7 bases. CDR3 size: 14 residues. V was clipped by 3 bases and J by 4 bases; unmatched bases: 4. The germline gives CDR1 SGHDN, CDR2 FVKESK. CDR3 in DNA: TGTGCCAGCAGCCAGTGGCAGGGGGCAGATACGCAGTATTTT. Residues: CASSQWQGADTQYF.

The chain links TRBV11-2 to TRBJ2-7, with 10 bases lining up with TRBD1. This CDR3 contains 16 residues. Germline values: CDR1 SGHAT, CDR2 FQNNGV. V gave up 4 bases and J gave up 3 bases; unmatched junction bases: 9. The CDR3 loop is CASSSLRGQGFYEQYF. The CDR3 nucleotides read TGTGCCAGCAGCTCTCTCCGGGGACAGGGGTTCTACGAGCAGTACTTC. The complete variable domain, with remaining parts taken from reference TRBV11-2 and TRBJ2-7, reads EAGVAQSPRYKIIEKRQSVAFWCNPISGHATLYWYQQILGQGPKLLIQFQNNGVVDDSQLPKDRFSAERLKGVDSTLKIQPAKLEDSAVYLCASSSLRGQGFYEQYFGPGTRLTVT.

This sequence joins TRBV29-1 and TRBJ1-1, with 7 bases fitting TRBD1. The CDR3 has 14 amino acids. The germline V gene encodes CDR1 SQVTM and CDR2 ANQGSEA. The trim removed 2 bases at V and 4 bases at J, leaving 7 bases unmatched. The CDR3 here is CSVELTGVVTEAFF. Written as DNA, the CDR3 is TGCAGCGTTGAACTTACAGGGGTAGTCACTGAAGCTTTCTTT.

V is TRBV5-1 and J is TRBJ2-7; a possible D gene is TRBD1 (5 bases). Between the trimmed V and J ends, which lost 4 bases and 2 bases, there was a span of 7 bases. This CDR3 region has 12 residues. Germline V gives CDR1 SGHRS, CDR2 YFSETQ. The CDR3 region is CASSPDTYEQYF. The CDR3 nucleotides are TGCGCCAGCAGCCCGGACACCTACGAGCAGTACTTC.

This rearrangement joins TRBV6-1 to TRBJ2-1; D assignment may be TRBD1 or TRBD2 (5 bases each). Deletions cut 7 bases from V and 4 bases from J, with 17 bases between. The CDR3 spans 15 residues. Per germline, CDR1 MNHNS and CDR2 SASEGT. The chain's CDR3 is CASIAGLAAYNEQFF. DNA of the CDR3: TGTGCCAGCATCGCAGGGCTAGCCGCTTACAATGAGCAGTTCTTC.

The chain carries TRBV7-9 and TRBJ2-1; the match to TRBD2 covers 13 bases. Germline assignment: CDR1 SEHNR and CDR2 FQNEAQ (reference sequence). The CDR3 loop spans 16 amino acids. Trimming took 5 bases from V and 1 from J; bases not matched to a gene: 2. The CDR3 DNA reads TGTGCCAGCAGCCCGACTAGCGGGAGGTCCTACAATGAGCAGTTCTTC. Protein sequence: CASSPTSGRSYNEQFF.

This clone showed up just a few times. The chain links TRBV18 to TRBJ1-2, with D uncertain. The CDR3 is 13 amino acids. Germline lookup yields CDR1 KGHSH and CDR2 LQKENI. With 2 bases removed from V and 1 base from J, the gap between germline ends came to 5 bases. CDR3: CASSPEGNYGYTF. CDR3 sequence (DNA): TGTGCCAGCTCACCAGAGGGTAACTATGGCTACACCTTC.